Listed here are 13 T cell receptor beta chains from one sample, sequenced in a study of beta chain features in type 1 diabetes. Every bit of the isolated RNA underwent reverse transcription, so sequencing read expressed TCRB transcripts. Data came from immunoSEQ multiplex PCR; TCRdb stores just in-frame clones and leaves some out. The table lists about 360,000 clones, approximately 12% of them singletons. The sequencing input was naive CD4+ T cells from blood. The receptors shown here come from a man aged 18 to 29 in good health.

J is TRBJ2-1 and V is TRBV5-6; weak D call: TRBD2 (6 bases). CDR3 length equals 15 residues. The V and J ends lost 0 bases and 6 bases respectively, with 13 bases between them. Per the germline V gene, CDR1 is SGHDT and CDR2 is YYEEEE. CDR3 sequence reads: CASSLVGSWGNEQFF. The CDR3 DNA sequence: TGTGCCAGCAGCTTGGTCGGGAGTTGGGGCAATGAGCAGTTCTTC.

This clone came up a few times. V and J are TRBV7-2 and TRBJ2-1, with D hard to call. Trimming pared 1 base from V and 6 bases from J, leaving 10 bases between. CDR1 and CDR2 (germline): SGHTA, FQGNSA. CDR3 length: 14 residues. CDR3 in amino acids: CASSLGSIPNEQFF. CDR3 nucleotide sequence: TGTGCCAGCAGCTTAGGGTCTATCCCCAATGAGCAGTTCTTC.

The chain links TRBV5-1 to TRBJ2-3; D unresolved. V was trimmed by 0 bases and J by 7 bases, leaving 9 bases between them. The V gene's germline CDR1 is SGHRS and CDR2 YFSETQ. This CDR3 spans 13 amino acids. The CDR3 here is CASSLDIRYTQYF. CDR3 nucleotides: TGCGCCAGCAGCTTGGACATTCGATATACGCAGTATTTT.

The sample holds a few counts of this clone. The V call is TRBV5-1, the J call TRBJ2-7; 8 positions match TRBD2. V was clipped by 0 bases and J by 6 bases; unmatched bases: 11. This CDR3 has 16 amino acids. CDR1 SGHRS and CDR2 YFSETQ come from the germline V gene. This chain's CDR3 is CASSLGPASGSGEQYF. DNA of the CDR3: TGCGCCAGCAGCTTGGGGCCGGCGAGCGGGAGTGGCGAGCAGTACTTC.

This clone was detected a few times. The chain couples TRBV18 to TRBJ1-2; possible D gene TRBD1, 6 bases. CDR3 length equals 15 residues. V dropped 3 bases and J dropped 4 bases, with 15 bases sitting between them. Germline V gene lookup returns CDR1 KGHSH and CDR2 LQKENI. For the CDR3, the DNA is TGTGCCAGCTCACCTACCATGGACAGTATCTATGGCTACACCTTC. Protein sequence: CASSPTMDSIYGYTF.

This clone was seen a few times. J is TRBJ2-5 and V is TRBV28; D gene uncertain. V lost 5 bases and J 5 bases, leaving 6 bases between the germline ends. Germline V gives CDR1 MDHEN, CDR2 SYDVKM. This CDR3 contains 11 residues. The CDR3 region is CASSLKETQYF. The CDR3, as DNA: TGTGCCAGCAGTCTAAAGGAGACCCAGTACTTC.

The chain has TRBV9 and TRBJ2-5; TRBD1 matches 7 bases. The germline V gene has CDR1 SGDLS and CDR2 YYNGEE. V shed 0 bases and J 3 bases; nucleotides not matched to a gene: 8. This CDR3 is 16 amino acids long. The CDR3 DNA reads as TGTGCCAGCAGCGTAGCCATCAGGGGGTTAGAAGAGACCCAGTACTTC. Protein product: CASSVAIRGLEETQYF.

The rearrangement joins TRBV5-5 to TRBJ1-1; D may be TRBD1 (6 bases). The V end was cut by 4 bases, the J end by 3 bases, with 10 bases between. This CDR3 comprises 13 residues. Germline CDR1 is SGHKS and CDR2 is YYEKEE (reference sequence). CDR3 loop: CASSPDRDTEAFF. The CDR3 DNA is TGTGCCAGCAGCCCGGACAGAGACACTGAAGCTTTCTTT.

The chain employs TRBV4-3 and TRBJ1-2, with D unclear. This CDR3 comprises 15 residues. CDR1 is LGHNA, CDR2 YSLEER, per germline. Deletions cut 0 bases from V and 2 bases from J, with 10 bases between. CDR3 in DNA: TGCGCCAGCAGCCAAGATTCGGCAGGCAACTATGGCTACACCTTC. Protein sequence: CASSQDSAGNYGYTF.

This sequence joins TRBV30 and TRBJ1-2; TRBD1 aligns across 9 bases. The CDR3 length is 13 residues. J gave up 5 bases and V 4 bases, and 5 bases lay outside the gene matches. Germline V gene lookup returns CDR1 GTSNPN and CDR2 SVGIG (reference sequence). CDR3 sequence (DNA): TGTGCCTGGAAGACAGGGGGAGGGTATGGCTACACCTTC. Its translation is CAWKTGGGYGYTF.

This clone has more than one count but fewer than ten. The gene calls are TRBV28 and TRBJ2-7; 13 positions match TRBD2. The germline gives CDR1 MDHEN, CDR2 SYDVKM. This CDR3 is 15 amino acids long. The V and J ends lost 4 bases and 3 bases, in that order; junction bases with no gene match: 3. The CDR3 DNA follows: TGTGCCAGCAGTTCAGGGACTAGCGGGGACTACGAGCAGTACTTC. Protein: CASSSGTSGDYEQYF. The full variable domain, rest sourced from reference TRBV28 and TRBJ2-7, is DVKVTQSSRYLVKRTGEKVFLECVQDMDHENMFWYRQDPGLGLRLIYFSYDVKMKEKGDIPEGYSVSREKKERFSLILESASTNQTSMYLCASSSGTSGDYEQYFGPGTRLTVT.

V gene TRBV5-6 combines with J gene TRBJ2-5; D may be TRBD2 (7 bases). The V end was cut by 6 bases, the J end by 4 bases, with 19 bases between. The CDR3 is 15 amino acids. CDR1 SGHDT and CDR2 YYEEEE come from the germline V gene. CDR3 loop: CASILLGGLPETQYF. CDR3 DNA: TGTGCCAGCATACTACTCGGGGGGCTGCCAGAGACCCAGTACTTC.

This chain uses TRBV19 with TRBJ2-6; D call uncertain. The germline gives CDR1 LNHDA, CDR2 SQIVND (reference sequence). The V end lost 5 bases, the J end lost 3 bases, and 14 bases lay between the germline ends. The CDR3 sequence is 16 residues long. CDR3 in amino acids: CASSQTLGLGANVLTF. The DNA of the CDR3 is TGTGCCAGTAGTCAAACGCTGGGCCTTGGGGCCAACGTCCTGACTTTC.